This passage covers 3 T cell receptor beta chains from one sample sequenced in a study of blood T cell repertoires in COVID-19. Repertoires were generated with immunoSEQ multiplex PCR, while TCRdb's copy carries only in-frame clones and drops some. The table records about 140,000 clones, around 73% of them present only once. The material sequenced was peripheral blood. The receptors stem from a woman aged 45 to 65 with active or convalescent COVID-19.

CDR3 sequence (DNA): TGTGCCAGCTCACCATGGTCCGGGGGGGACACTGAAGCTTTCTTT. This encodes CASSPWSGGDTEAFF. The chain combines TRBV18 with TRBJ1-1, with a tentative D call TRBD1 (5 bases). V was shortened by 2 bases and J by 3 bases, with 13 bases between the two germline ends. Germline V gives CDR1 KGHSH, CDR2 LQKENI. The CDR3 loop spans 15 amino acids.

This clone was detected a few times. The chain joins TRBV5-1 to TRBJ2-7; D is possibly TRBD1 (6 bases). CDR3 size: 12 residues. The germline gives CDR1 SGHRS, CDR2 YFSETQ. V shed 2 bases and J shed 3 bases, with 6 bases lying between them. This CDR3 is CASSLQGYEQYF. The CDR3 nucleotides are TGCGCCAGCAGCTTACAGGGCTACGAGCAGTACTTC. The whole variable domain, filled in from reference TRBV5-1 and TRBJ2-7, reads KAGVTQTPRYLIKTRGQQVTLSCSPISGHRSVSWYQQTPGQGLQFLFEYFSETQRNKGNFPGRFSGRQFSNSRSEMNVSTLELGDSALYLCASSLQGYEQYFGPGTRLTVT.

This clone was observed once. The chain is built from TRBV7-2 and TRBJ1-6; TRBD1 matches at 8 bases. The ends lost 1 base at V and 6 bases at J; junction bases unmatched: 5. The germline V gene has CDR1 SGHTA and CDR2 FQGNSA. This CDR3 spans 16 amino acids. The CDR3 DNA reads as TGTGCCAGCAGCTTAGAGTCCAGGGGGCTTAATTCACCCCTCCACTTT. Its protein is CASSLESRGLNSPLHF. Full variable domain (outside the CDR3, taken from reference TRBV7-2 and TRBJ1-6): GAGVSQSPSNKVTEKGKDVELRCDPISGHTALYWYRQSLGQGLEFLIYFQGNSAPDKSGLPSDRFSAERTGGSVSTLTIQRTQQEDSAVYLCASSLESRGLNSPLHFGNGTRLTVT.